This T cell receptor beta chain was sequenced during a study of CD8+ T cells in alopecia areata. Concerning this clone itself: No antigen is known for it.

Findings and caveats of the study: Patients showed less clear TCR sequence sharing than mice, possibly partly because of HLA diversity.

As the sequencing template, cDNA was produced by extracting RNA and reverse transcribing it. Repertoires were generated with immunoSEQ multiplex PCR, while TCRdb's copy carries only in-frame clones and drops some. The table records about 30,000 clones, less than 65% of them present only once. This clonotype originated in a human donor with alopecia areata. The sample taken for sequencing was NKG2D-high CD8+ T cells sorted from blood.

The CDR3, as DNA: TGTGCCAGCAGCTACGTACGACAGGACAGCAATCAGCCCCAGCATTTT. This encodes CASSYVRQDSNQPQHF. The chain carries TRBV7-7 and TRBJ1-5; D may be TRBD1 (6 bases). The V end was cut by 4 bases, the J end by 1 base, with 14 bases between. The length of the CDR3 is 16 residues. Germline lookup yields CDR1 SSHAT and CDR2 FNYEAQ (reference sequence).